This T cell receptor beta chain was observed in a study of CD8 T cells in ankylosing spondylitis. This clonotype was detected a few times. The antigen is not known. Quantitative 5'-RACE with molecular barcodes was used to make the TCR beta libraries. TCRdb recomputed calls from the 5' RACE reads with MiXCR, one row per CDR3 protein. This repertoire shows about 96,000 distinct CDR3 sequences, about 9% found once; its top ten account for over 4.5%. V gave up 3 bases and J gave up 1 base, with 8 bases separating them. Germline CDR1 SGHKS, CDR2 YYEKEE (reference sequence). The CDR3 is 14 amino acids. Study results and limitations: Reportedly, disease-linked clones are significantly enriched in ankylosing spondylitis patients' matched synovial fluid. A motif of eight highly homologous TCR beta variants was seen as apparently characteristic of ankylosing spondylitis blood. In reactive arthritis synovial fluid and blood, some motif variants had been reported before.

The sequencing input was blood, either unsorted or a sorted T cell fraction (not recorded which). This clonotype was sampled from a male donor with ankylosing spondylitis or in good health (not recorded which). V usage is TRBV5-5 and J usage is TRBJ2-1, with D uncertain. The CDR3 is CASSSRLSYNEQFF. Written as DNA, the CDR3 is TGTGCCAGCAGCTCCAGGCTATCCTACAATGAGCAGTTCTTC. The full variable domain, with the rest looked up from reference TRBV5-5 and TRBJ2-1, is DAGVTQSPTHLIKTRGQQVTLRCSPISGHKSVSWYQQVLGQGPQFIFQYYEKEERGRGNFPDRFSARQFPNYSSELNVNALLLGDSALYLCASSSRLSYNEQFFGPGTRLTVL.